The 22 T cell receptor beta chains listed next were all sequenced from one sample in a study of post-analysis software for immune sequencing data. Findings and limits, study-wide: Roughly 5 TRBV segments occurring more often in patients than controls included TRBV5-6, TRBV5-1 and TRBV20-1.

Unique-molecular-identifier-tagged TCR beta cDNA libraries were used. Each CDR3 protein gets one entry after TCRdb re-called the PCR reads with MiXCR. The top ten clones hold 9% to 13% of a sample with some 450,000 distinct CDR3 sequences, approximately 46% of them seen once. These receptors have no identified antigens. Input material: blood. These receptors were obtained from a girl aged 10 to 17 with multiple sclerosis.

With respect to this clonotype: Sequence at one end of the junction differs from germline and may be a read error. The chain joins TRBV27 to TRBJ2-1; possibly TRBD1 for D (6 bases). CDR1 is MNHEY, CDR2 SMNVEV, per germline (reference sequence). This CDR3 has 14 amino acids. In nucleotides, the CDR3 is TGTGCCAGCAGTAGGGGGAGCTCCTACAGTGAGCAGTTCTTC. Its protein is CASSRGSSYSEQFF.

This rearrangement joins TRBV24-1 to TRBJ2-7; D gene ambiguous. The CDR3 is 15 amino acids. V dropped 3 bases and J dropped 7 bases, with 18 bases sitting between them. CDR1 and CDR2 from the germline V gene are KGHDR and SFDVKD. The CDR3 nucleotides read TGTGCCACCAGTGATCTACCCGATCCGCACAATGAGCAGTACTTC. It codes for CATSDLPDPHNEQYF.

This chain joins TRBV4-2 and TRBJ1-5; TRBD1 agrees at 7 bases. The germline CDR1 and CDR2 sequences are LGHNA and YNFKEQ. The V segment lost 0 bases and the J segment 0 bases; nucleotides outside the gene matches: 11. The CDR3 totals 19 residues. The CDR3 protein is CASSQDAGGQQYSNQPQHF. For the CDR3, the DNA is TGTGCCAGCAGCCAAGATGCGGGGGGACAGCAGTATAGCAATCAGCCCCAGCATTTT.

The chain recombines TRBV4-1 with TRBJ2-7; maybe TRBD1 (6 bases). Trimming took off 8 bases at V and 2 bases at J, with 16 bases between the two ends. Germline CDR1 reads MGHRA; CDR2 reads YSYEKL. The CDR3 has 14 amino acids. DNA of the CDR3: TGCGCCAGCTCAGCCCGGGACACCACCTACGAGCAGTACTTC. It codes for CASSARDTTYEQYF.

The chain links TRBV7-9 to TRBJ2-7, with TRBD2 identical over 8 bases. Looked up from germline, CDR1 is SEHNR and CDR2 is FQNEAQ (reference sequence). CDR3 size: 14 residues. The junction had 1 base not matched to a gene; V was cut back by 0 bases and J by 3 bases. CDR3 loop: CASSLALAVYEQYF. Written as DNA, the CDR3 is TGTGCCAGCAGCTTAGCACTAGCGGTCTACGAGCAGTACTTC.

The chain carries TRBV7-8 and TRBJ1-4; D is unclear. Trimming took 1 base from V and 7 from J, leaving 16 bases between them. Germline V gene lookup returns CDR1 SGHVS and CDR2 FQNEAQ. This CDR3 comprises 16 residues. The CDR3 bases are TGTGCCAGCAGCTTAGTCGGCGCGGGTGGTAGTGAAAAACTGTTTTTT. Amino acids: CASSLVGAGGSEKLFF.

There are many counts of this clonotype. V usage is TRBV25-1 and J usage is TRBJ2-7; TRBD2 matches at 12 bases. The germline CDR1 and CDR2 sequences are MGHDK and SYGVNS. Trimming took 3 bases from V and 3 from J; bases not matched to a gene: 0. The CDR3 runs to 14 residues. In DNA, the CDR3 is TGTGCCAGCAGTGAGACTAGCGGGAGCTACGAGCAGTACTTC. This translates into CASSETSGSYEQYF.

The chain uses TRBV20-1 and TRBJ2-3, with TRBD2 identical over 8 bases. The junction had 3 bases not matched to a gene; V was cut back by 2 bases and J by 2 bases. Germline values: CDR1 DFQATT, CDR2 SNEGSKA (reference sequence). CDR3 length: 14 amino acids. In DNA, the CDR3 is TGCAGTGCTAGAAAGACTAGCGACACAGATACGCAGTATTTT. Its translation is CSARKTSDTDTQYF.

This clonotype was seen a single time. This chain connects TRBV30 to TRBJ2-1, with TRBD1 matching 7 bases. Trimming removed 1 base from V and 1 base from J; junction bases left unmatched: 4. The CDR3 has 15 residues. CDR1 and CDR2 (germline): GTSNPN, SVGIG (reference sequence). The CDR3: CAWSGGRGSYNEQFF. The DNA for the CDR3 is TGTGCCTGGAGTGGTGGCAGGGGGTCCTACAATGAGCAGTTCTTC.

To note about this clonotype: The junction and the germline gene differ at one end; a read error may be behind it. This sequence joins TRBV30 and TRBJ1-5; unclear D gene. CDR1 is GTSNPN, CDR2 SVGIG, per germline (reference sequence). This CDR3 contains 13 residues. The DNA of the CDR3 is TGTGCCTGGAGTGGGGGTAACAATCAGCCCCGGCATTTT. Translated: CAWSGGNNQPRHF.

In its sample, this clonotype was seen a few times. The V gene is TRBV11-2, the J gene TRBJ2-7; no clear D. The end of the DNA is better explained by TRBJ2-5, so the J call may be wrong. Germline-derived CDR1 and CDR2 are SGHAT and FQNNGV. The CDR3 extends over 14 amino acids. The CDR3 DNA sequence: TGTGCCAGCAGCTTAGTTTGGGTGGGGGAGACCCAGTACTTC. This gives the protein CASSLVWVGETQYF.

In its sample, this clonotype was seen once. The V gene is TRBV20-1, the J gene TRBJ1-5; no firm D call. The V gene's germline CDR1 is DFQATT and CDR2 SNEGSKA (reference sequence). With 1 base removed from V and 2 bases from J, the gap between germline ends came to 9 bases. CDR3 size: 14 residues. The DNA for the CDR3 is TGCAGTGCTAGAGCTCATCTTGGCAATCAGCCCCAGCATTTT. This sequence encodes CSARAHLGNQPQHF.

This clonotype has only a few counts. The V and J genes are TRBV7-3 and TRBJ2-7; the D gene could be TRBD1 or TRBD2 (5 bases each). V shed 5 bases and J shed 5 bases, with 19 bases lying between them. The CDR3 is 15 amino acids. The germline V gene encodes CDR1 SGHTA and CDR2 FQGTGA. The CDR3 DNA follows: TGTGCCAGCAGCCCGCTGGGGGTCCTCGGGAACGAGCAGTACTTC. Translating gives CASSPLGVLGNEQYF.

The CDR3 DNA sequence: TGCGCCAGCAGCTTGGAAGGTAGCGGGGCTGGGGACGAGCAGTACTTC. Its protein is CASSLEGSGAGDEQYF. The chain combines TRBV5-1 with TRBJ2-7, with 8 bases matching TRBD2. The CDR3 has 16 residues. Trimming at V came to 0 bases and at J to 5 bases, leaving 10 bases not matched to a gene. Germline V gene data show CDR1 as SGHRS and CDR2 as YFSETQ. Combining the CDR3 with reference TRBV5-1 and TRBJ2-7 gives the whole variable domain KAGVTQTPRYLIKTRGQQVTLSCSPISGHRSVSWYQQTPGQGLQFLFEYFSETQRNKGNFPGRFSGRQFSNSRSEMNVSTLELGDSALYLCASSLEGSGAGDEQYFGPGTRLTVT.

Turning to this clonotype: The junction departs from germline at one end; a sequencing error may be responsible. The chain uses TRBV7-9 and TRBJ1-1; the D is unclear. This CDR3 has 13 amino acids. In germline, CDR1 is SEHNR, CDR2 FQNEAQ (reference sequence). This chain's CDR3 is CASSLRQNAEAFF. The CDR3 nucleotides are TGTGCCAGCAGCTTGAGGCAGAACGCTGAAGCTTTCTTT.

This clonotype was seen only once. As DNA, the CDR3 is TGTGCCAGCAGCTTAGGTTATGGAGATACGCAGTATTTT. This encodes CASSLGYGDTQYF. The genes are TRBV5-6 and TRBJ2-3; D is undetermined. Trimming removed 2 bases from V and 5 bases from J, with 9 bases in between. This CDR3 is 13 amino acids long. Germline V gives CDR1 SGHDT, CDR2 YYEEEE.

This sequence joins TRBV7-9 and TRBJ2-4; D call uncertain. CDR1 is SEHNR and CDR2 is FQNEAQ in the germline V gene (reference sequence). The length of the CDR3 is 15 residues. V lost 2 bases and J lost 0, with 8 bases in between. The CDR3 loop reads CASSLTAVAKNIQYF. In DNA form, the CDR3 reads TGTGCCAGCAGCTTAACGGCGGTAGCCAAAAACATTCAGTACTTC.

This clonotype was seen a few times. The V gene is TRBV20-1, the J gene TRBJ2-7, with TRBD2 identical over 9 bases. Trimming removed 3 bases from V and 5 bases from J; junction bases left unmatched: 11. This CDR3 has 15 residues. The germline V gene encodes CDR1 DFQATT and CDR2 SNEGSKA (reference sequence). The CDR3 bases are TGCAGTGCTAGGTCGCGGGAGGGTAAGGTCCACGAGCAGTACTTC. This encodes CSARSREGKVHEQYF.

Only a few counts were recorded for this clonotype. The J gene is TRBJ1-5, the V gene TRBV7-2, with unresolved D. CDR3 length: 13 amino acids. Germline CDR1 is SGHTA and CDR2 is FQGNSA. V was clipped by 2 bases and J by 6 bases, with 8 bases between them. The CDR3 DNA reads as TGTGCCAGCAGCTTAAACTGGGGTCAGCCCCAGCATTTT. It specifies CASSLNWGQPQHF. Full variable domain (rest looked up from reference TRBV7-2 and TRBJ1-5): GAGVSQSPSNKVTEKGKDVELRCDPISGHTALYWYRQSLGQGLEFLIYFQGNSAPDKSGLPSDRFSAERTGGSVSTLTIQRTQQEDSAVYLCASSLNWGQPQHFGDGTRLSIL.

This chain joins TRBV6-5 and TRBJ1-5, with D perhaps matching TRBD1 (6 bases). The CDR3 extends over 15 amino acids. Germline CDR1 and CDR2: MNHEY and SVGAGI. Trimming shortened V by 0 bases and J by 3 bases, and 9 bases separated the two germline ends. The CDR3 loop is CASSYSYRVNQPQHF. The CDR3 DNA follows: TGTGCCAGCAGTTACTCATACAGGGTCAATCAGCCCCAGCATTTT.

This clonotype was counted once. This rearrangement joins TRBV20-1 to TRBJ2-7, with 9 nucleotides matching TRBD1. Per germline, CDR1 DFQATT and CDR2 SNEGSKA (reference sequence). V lost 5 bases and J lost 6; bases outside the gene matches: 8. The CDR3 runs to 13 residues. The CDR3 nucleotides read TGCAGTGCTCGGGACAGGGACACCTGCGAGCAGTACTTC. It translates to CSARDRDTCEQYF.

This clonotype has just a few counts. At one end, the junction sequence differs from germline, possibly due to a read error. This chain's CDR3 is CAGRGGRELQFF. DNA for the CDR3: TGTGCCGGCAGGGGGGGCCGGGAGCTCCAGTTCTTC. The rearrangement joins TRBV28 to TRBJ2-1, with D possibly called TRBD1 or TRBD2 (7 bases each). Germline lookup yields CDR1 MDHEN and CDR2 SYDVKM. The CDR3 length is 12 residues.